These T cell receptor beta chains were read from a single sample in a study of blood T cell repertoires in COVID-19. The assay was immunoSEQ multiplex PCR, and TCRdb's table has in-frame clones only and misses some. This repertoire shows 100,000 or so clones, about 80% found once; its top ten account for 9.5% to 13%. The sequenced sample consisted of peripheral blood. The receptor set was obtained from a woman in her 70s with acute or convalescent COVID-19. CDR3s include the opening cysteine and the closing phenylalanine or tryptophan. A D gene is named only where the DNA matches it firmly. Where a row states a size, it is once, few, many or the class of an expanded clone; other rows omit it.

v_call	cdr3_length	d_call	clone_size	j_call	cdr3_aa	cdr3_nt
TRBV10-3	17	TRBD2	.	TRBJ2-1	CAISVLAGESSYNEQFF	TGTGCCATCAGTGTCCTAGCGGGGGAGAGCTCCTACAATGAGCAGTTCTTC
TRBV3-1/TRBV3-2	13	TRBD1	.	TRBJ1-2	CASSHQGAYGYTF	TGTGCCAGCAGCCATCAGGGGGCTTATGGCTACACCTTC
TRBV7-2	17	.	once	TRBJ2-2	CASSPSTVVSNTGELFF	TGTGCCAGCAGCCCGAGTACGGTCGTATCGAACACCGGGGAGCTGTTTTTT
TRBV5-1	17	TRBD1	.	TRBJ1-6	CASSLGPPGQGDSPLHF	TGCGCCAGCAGCTTGGGCCCTCCGGGACAGGGTGATTCACCCCTCCACTTT
TRBV9	11	.	.	TRBJ2-7	CASGLDQEQYF	TGTGCCAGCGGACTGGATCAGGAGCAGTACTTC
TRBV18	17	TRBD2	.	TRBJ2-5	CASSPRGLAGSQETQYF	TGTGCCAGCTCACCAAGGGGACTAGCGGGGTCACAAGAGACCCAGTACTTC
TRBV2	15	.	.	TRBJ1-5	CASSERGGFGQPQHF	TGTGCCAGCAGTGAAAGGGGAGGGTTTGGTCAGCCCCAGCATTTT
TRBV19	14	.	.	TRBJ1-3	CASSSGISGNTIYF	TGTGCCAGTAGTTCAGGGATCTCTGGAAACACCATATATTTT
TRBV18	15	.	once	TRBJ1-2	CASSPPTGIRGGYTF	TGTGCCAGCTCACCACCCACGGGCATCAGGGGTGGCTACACCTTC
TRBV5-1	15	TRBD2	.	TRBJ2-3	CASSLAVAGADTQYF	TGCGCCAGCAGCTTGGCCGTAGCGGGGGCAGATACGCAGTATTTT
TRBV5-1	16	TRBD2	.	TRBJ2-7	CASSLAASGGFYEQYF	TGCGCCAGCAGCTTGGCCGCTAGCGGGGGTTTCTACGAGCAGTACTTC
TRBV9	16	TRBD1	.	TRBJ2-5	CASSARPGTGTGAQYF	TGTGCCAGCAGCGCCCGTCCCGGGACAGGGACGGGGGCCCAGTACTTC
TRBV30	13	.	.	TRBJ2-7	CAWSETPSDSPTF	TGTGCCTGGAGTGAGACACCTAGCGATTCCCCTACCTTC
TRBV19	14	TRBD2	once	TRBJ2-2	CASRASGGAGELFF	TGTGCCAGTAGAGCTAGCGGGGGGGCCGGGGAGCTGTTTTTT
TRBV7-9	15	.	.	TRBJ1-1	CASSLEVAGTAEAFF	TGTGCCAGCAGCTTAGAGGTGGCAGGAACGGCTGAAGCTTTCTTT
TRBV21-1	15	.	.	TRBJ1-5	CASSIPGQLNQPQHF	TGTGCCAGCAGCATTCCGGGACAGCTAAATCAGCCCCAGCATTTT
TRBV5-8	15	.	once	TRBJ2-3	CASSLRSGRADTQYF	TGTGCCAGCAGCTTGAGGTCGGGTCGGGCAGATACGCAGTATTTT
TRBV29-1	14	TRBD1	.	TRBJ1-2	CSVDGTGVGYGYTF	TGCAGCGTTGACGGAACAGGGGTTGGCTATGGCTACACCTTC
TRBV3-1/TRBV3-2	16	TRBD1	.	TRBJ2-7	CASSPSLTGKGNEQYF	TGTGCCAGCAGCCCATCACTGACAGGGAAGGGAAACGAGCAGTACTTC
TRBV10-3	14	.	.	TRBJ2-5	CAISDRQAQETQYF	TGTGCCATCAGTGATCGGCAGGCCCAAGAGACCCAGTACTTC
TRBV6-5	12	.	.	TRBJ1-1	CASTGERTEAFF	TGTGCCAGCACAGGGGAGCGGACTGAAGCTTTCTTT
TRBV5-1	15	.	.	TRBJ2-3	CASSLLQGETDTQYF	TGCGCCAGCAGCTTATTACAGGGTGAAACAGATACGCAGTATTTT
TRBV9	14	TRBD1	few	TRBJ2-1	CASSPRGQGDEQFF	TGTGCCAGCAGCCCCCGGGGACAGGGCGATGAGCAGTTCTTC
TRBV15	16	TRBD2	.	TRBJ2-5	CATSRDSGGPQETQYF	TGTGCCACCAGCAGAGATAGCGGGGGCCCACAAGAGACCCAGTACTTC
TRBV10-3	14	TRBD1	.	TRBJ1-1	CAISVDRGNTEAFF	TGTGCCATCAGTGTGGACAGGGGGAACACTGAAGCTTTCTTT
TRBV19	16	.	.	TRBJ2-1	CASSISLWSSYNEQFF	TGTGCCAGTAGTATATCGTTGTGGAGCTCCTACAATGAGCAGTTCTTC
TRBV9	16	TRBD1	few	TRBJ1-6	CASSAVSGTGPSPLHF	TGTGCCAGCAGCGCTGTCTCCGGGACAGGGCCTTCACCCCTCCACTTT
TRBV30	14	TRBD1	.	TRBJ2-2	CAWSAAGGTGELFF	TGTGCCTGGAGTGCCGCAGGGGGAACCGGGGAGCTGTTTTTT
TRBV19	12	.	.	TRBJ2-3	CASIGGDYTQYF	TGTGCCAGTATAGGAGGGGATTATACGCAGTATTTT
TRBV11-1	15	TRBD1	.	TRBJ2-2	CASSTGVKDTGELFF	TGTGCCAGCAGCACAGGGGTTAAGGACACCGGGGAGCTGTTTTTT
TRBV10-3	13	TRBD1	many	TRBJ2-1	CAISVDRENEQFF	TGTGCCATCAGTGTCGACAGGGAAAATGAGCAGTTCTTC
TRBV6-5	13	.	.	TRBJ1-1	CASCKEVSRPAFF	TGTGCCAGTTGTAAGGAGGTCTCCCGGCCAGCTTTCTTT
TRBV2	16	TRBD1	few	TRBJ1-3	CASSPGQGAGKNTIYF	TGTGCCAGCAGTCCTGGACAGGGGGCCGGGAAGAACACCATATATTTT
TRBV6-1	16	TRBD2	.	TRBJ2-5	CASSGLAGRAQETQYF	TGTGCCAGCAGTGGACTAGCAGGGAGGGCCCAAGAGACCCAGTACTTC
TRBV19	17	TRBD2	few	TRBJ2-5	CASSTPLAGAPQETQYF	TGTGCCAGTAGCACACCCCTAGCGGGGGCGCCGCAAGAGACCCAGTACTTC
TRBV18	14	TRBD1	.	TRBJ1-2	CASSPKDRDYGYTF	TGTGCCAGCTCACCCAAGGACAGGGACTATGGCTACACCTTC
TRBV7-6	17	TRBD2	.	TRBJ2-7	CASSPGGSVERFGEQYF	TGTGCCAGCAGCCCGGGGGGGAGCGTAGAACGATTTGGAGAGCAGTACTTC
TRBV10-3	14	TRBD1	few	TRBJ1-2	CAINPEGAVDGYTF	TGTGCCATCAATCCGGAGGGGGCGGTGGATGGCTACACCTTC
TRBV5-1	15	TRBD1	.	TRBJ2-3	CASSADRSSTDTQYF	TGCGCCAGCAGCGCGGACAGGTCTAGCACAGATACGCAGTATTTT
TRBV29-1	13	TRBD1	.	TRBJ1-5	CSVLDRVGQPQHF	TGCAGCGTTCTGGACAGGGTCGGGCAGCCCCAGCATTTT
TRBV9	15	.	.	TRBJ1-6	CASSPSTPGVAPLHF	TGTGCCAGCAGCCCCTCTACTCCAGGGGTCGCTCCCCTCCACTTT
TRBV19	17	TRBD2	.	TRBJ2-2	CASSPRRLAGGTGELFF	TGTGCCAGTAGTCCTCGGAGACTAGCGGGGGGCACCGGGGAGCTGTTTTTT
TRBV9	15	TRBD1	.	TRBJ1-1	CASSGGQGWGTEAFF	TGTGCCAGCAGCGGGGGACAGGGTTGGGGCACTGAAGCTTTCTTT
TRBV19	16	TRBD1	.	TRBJ2-5	CASSIGGQGVSETQYF	TGTGCCAGTAGTATAGGTGGACAGGGTGTGTCAGAGACCCAGTACTTC
TRBV5-6	16	TRBD1	.	TRBJ1-3	CASSLLTGAPGNTIYF	TGTGCCAGCAGCTTACTGACAGGGGCGCCCGGAAACACCATATATTTT
TRBV5-1	18	TRBD2	few	TRBJ2-1	CASSPGLAGGRSYNEQFF	TGCGCCAGCAGCCCGGGACTAGCGGGGGGCCGCTCCTACAATGAGCAGTTCTTC
TRBV11-2	15	.	.	TRBJ2-2	CASTRRGSDTGELFF	TGTGCCAGCACCCGTCGGGGGTCGGACACCGGGGAGCTGTTTTTT
TRBV25-1	13	.	.	TRBJ1-4	CASSEPLGNKLFF	TGTGCCAGCAGTGAACCCCTCGGTAATAAACTGTTTTTT
TRBV5-1	15	.	.	TRBJ1-4	CASSEGTATNEKLFF	TGCGCCAGCAGCGAGGGAACCGCAACTAATGAAAAACTGTTTTTT